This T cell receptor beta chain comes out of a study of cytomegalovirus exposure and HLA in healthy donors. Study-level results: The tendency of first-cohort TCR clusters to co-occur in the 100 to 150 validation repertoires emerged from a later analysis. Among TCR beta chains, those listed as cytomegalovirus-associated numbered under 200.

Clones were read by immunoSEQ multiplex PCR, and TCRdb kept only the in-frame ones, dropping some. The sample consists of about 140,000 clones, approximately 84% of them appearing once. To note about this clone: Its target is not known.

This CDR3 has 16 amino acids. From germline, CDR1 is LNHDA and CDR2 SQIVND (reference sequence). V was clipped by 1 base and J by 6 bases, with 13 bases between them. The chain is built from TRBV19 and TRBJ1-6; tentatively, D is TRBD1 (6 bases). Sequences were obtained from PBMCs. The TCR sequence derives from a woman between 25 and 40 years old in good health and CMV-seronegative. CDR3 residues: CASSIVGRGANSPLHF. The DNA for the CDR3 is TGTGCCAGTAGTATAGTTGGCAGGGGAGCTAATTCACCCCTCCACTTT.